The clone carrying this T cell receptor beta chain occurred a few times. Antigen unknown. This sample is part of a study of beta chain features in type 1 diabetes. The CDR3 runs to 15 residues. V dropped 0 bases and J dropped 2 bases, with 10 bases sitting between them. In germline, CDR1 is MNHEY, CDR2 SVGAGI. Reverse transcribing all isolated RNA meant expressed TCRB transcripts were sequenced. Repertoires were generated with immunoSEQ multiplex PCR, while TCRdb's copy carries only in-frame clones and drops some. The table shows some 150,000 clones, with 11% occurring only once. Overall study results and limits: Moderately but significantly shorter TCRB CDR3s were found in Type 1 diabetes patients in all four CD4+ subsets.

Via CD45RO/CCR7/CD25/CD127/CD95/CD27, cells of the CD4+ naive, central memory, regulatory and stem cell-like memory subsets were sorted. This chain links TRBV6-5 with TRBJ2-5, with a weak D call TRBD2 (5 bases). Sequencing used central memory CD4+ T cells from blood. The clonotype comes from a man aged 18 to 30 in good health. CDR3 DNA sequence: TGTGCCAGCAGTTACTCGGGAGCTACTCAAGAGACCCAGTACTTC. It yields the protein CASSYSGATQETQYF.